The clone carrying this T cell receptor (beta chain) has more than one count but fewer than ten. Its antigen is currently unknown. Primers for the PCR totalled 60 Vbeta and 13 Jbeta. Here immunoSEQ multiplex PCR was the method, and the copy in TCRdb shows in-frame clones only, minus some. Found here are fewer than 200,000 clones, around 72% of them singletons; the top ten hold approximately 1.5%. The source of the sample is a study of cytomegalovirus exposure and HLA in healthy donors. There are 16 residues in the CDR3. Trimming stripped 0 bases from V and 2 bases from J, with 12 bases between. Per germline, CDR1 SGHRS and CDR2 YFSETQ. Study-wide points: A missense DCLRE1C variant was associated with V- and J-gene trimming of TCR beta chains in a later analysis, and an independent cohort replicated the association.

The chain is built from TRBV5-1 and TRBJ2-1; D gene ambiguous. Material: PBMCs. This receptor was obtained from a man between 50 and 59 years old in good health and CMV-seronegative. CDR3 nucleotides: TGCGCCAGCAGCTTGGCCCCGCGCCCTACCTACAATGAGCAGTTCTTC. This encodes CASSLAPRPTYNEQFF.